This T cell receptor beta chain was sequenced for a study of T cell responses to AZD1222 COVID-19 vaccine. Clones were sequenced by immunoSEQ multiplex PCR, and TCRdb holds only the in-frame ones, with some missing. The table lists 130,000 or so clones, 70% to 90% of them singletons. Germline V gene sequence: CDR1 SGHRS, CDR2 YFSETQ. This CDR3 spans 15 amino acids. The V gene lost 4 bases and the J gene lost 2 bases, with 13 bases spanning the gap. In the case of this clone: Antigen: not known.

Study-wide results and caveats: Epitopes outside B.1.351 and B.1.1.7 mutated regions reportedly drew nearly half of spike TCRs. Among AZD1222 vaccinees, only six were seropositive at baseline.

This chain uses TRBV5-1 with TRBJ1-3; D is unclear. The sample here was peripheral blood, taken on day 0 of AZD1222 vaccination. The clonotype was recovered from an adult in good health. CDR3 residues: CASSENLGAGNTIYF. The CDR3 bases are TGCGCCAGCAGCGAAAACCTGGGCGCTGGAAACACCATATATTTT.